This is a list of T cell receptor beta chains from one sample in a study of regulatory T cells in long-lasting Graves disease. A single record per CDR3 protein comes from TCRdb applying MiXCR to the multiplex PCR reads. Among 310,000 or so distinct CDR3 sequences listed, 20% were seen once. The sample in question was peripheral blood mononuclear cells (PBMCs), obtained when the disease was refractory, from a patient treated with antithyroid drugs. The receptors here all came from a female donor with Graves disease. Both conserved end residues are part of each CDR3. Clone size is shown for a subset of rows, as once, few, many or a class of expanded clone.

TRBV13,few,CASSLAGTRAAREQYF
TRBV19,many,CASSESGNYYEQYF
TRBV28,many,CASSARREGQPQHF
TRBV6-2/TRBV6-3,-,CASSYLSGVTGELFF
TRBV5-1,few,CASSIDGNQPQHF
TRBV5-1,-,CASSLGLPPSNEQFF
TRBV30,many,CAWSLGQGDGYTF
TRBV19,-,CASSITGYGYTF
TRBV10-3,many,CAIKGGQDTEAFF
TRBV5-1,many,CASSLFQGLDSPLHF